In this sample, the clone carrying this T cell receptor beta chain turned up a few times. Its antigen is unidentified. The sample originates from a study of beta chain features in type 1 diabetes. The wider study: Age, gender and cell yields were alike across patients and healthy donors.

A sort by CD45RO/CCR7/CD25/CD127/CD95/CD27 yielded CD4+ naive, central memory, regulatory and stem cell-like memory cells. Germline V CDR1 and CDR2: MNHEY, SMNVEV (reference sequence). V shed 6 bases, J shed 2 bases, and the junction held 15 bases outside the gene matches. There are 17 residues in the CDR3. Expressed TCRB transcripts were sequenced, since all the RNA that had been isolated was reverse transcribed. The protocol was immunoSEQ multiplex PCR, while the TCRdb copy is restricted to in-frame clones and leaves out a portion. Here the sample spans about 130,000 clones, 9% being singletons. Study results and caveats: All four CD4+ subsets from Type 1 diabetes patients carried moderately but significantly shorter TCRB CDR3s. There was a possibility that cDNA sequencing over-represented cells with high TCR expression. Compared with healthy donors, patients appeared to share more similar naive, central memory and regulatory TCRB repertoires.

V usage is TRBV27 and J usage is TRBJ1-2; 7 positions match TRBD1. The sequence came from a man aged 30 to 45 with type 1 diabetes. Sequenced material: central memory CD4+ T cells from blood. DNA for the CDR3: TGTGCCAGCAGACGAGGGGGCGCAGCCCCGGCGAACTATGGCTACACCTTC. This codes for CASRRGGAAPANYGYTF.